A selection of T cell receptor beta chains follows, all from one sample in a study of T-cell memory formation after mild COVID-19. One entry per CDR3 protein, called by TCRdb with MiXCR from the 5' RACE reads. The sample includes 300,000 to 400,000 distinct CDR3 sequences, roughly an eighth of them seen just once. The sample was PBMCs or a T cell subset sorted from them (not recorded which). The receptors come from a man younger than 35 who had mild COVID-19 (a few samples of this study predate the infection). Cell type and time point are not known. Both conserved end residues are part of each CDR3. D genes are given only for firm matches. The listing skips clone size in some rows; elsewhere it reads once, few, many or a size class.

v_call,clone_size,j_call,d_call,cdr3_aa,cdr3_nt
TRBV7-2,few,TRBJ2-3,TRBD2,CASSLTSSGSPGTDTQYF,TGTGCCAGCAGCTTAACCTCTAGCGGTTCCCCGGGCACAGATACGCAGTATTTT
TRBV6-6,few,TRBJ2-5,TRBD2,CASSLTSGETQYF,TGTGCCAGCAGTTTGACTAGCGGGGAGACCCAGTACTTC
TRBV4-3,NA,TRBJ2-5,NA,CASSQGLLETQYF,TGCGCCAGCAGCCAAGGGCTATTGGAGACCCAGTACTTC
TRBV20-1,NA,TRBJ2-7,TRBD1,CSARSLRQGWYEQYF,TGCAGTGCTAGGTCCCTCCGACAGGGGTGGTACGAGCAGTACTTC
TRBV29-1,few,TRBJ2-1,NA,CSVGSPPQQFF,TGCAGCGTTGGGTCCCCTCCCCAGCAGTTCTTC
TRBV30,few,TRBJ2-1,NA,CAWRGPRAEQFF,TGTGCCTGGAGAGGACCTAGGGCAGAGCAGTTCTTC
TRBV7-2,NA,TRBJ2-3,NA,CASSSEWRGTQYF,TGTGCCAGCAGTTCAGAGTGGCGCGGAACGCAGTATTTT
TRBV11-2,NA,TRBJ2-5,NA,CASSPRTTQETQYF,TGTGCCAGCAGCCCCCGGACTACCCAAGAAACCCAGTACTTC
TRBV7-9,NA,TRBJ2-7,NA,CASSLGLVRSYEQYF,TGTGCCAGCAGCTTGGGGTTGGTGCGTTCCTACGAGCAGTACTTC
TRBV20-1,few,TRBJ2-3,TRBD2,CSARARLALGTDTQYF,TGCAGTGCTAGAGCACGACTAGCGTTGGGCACAGATACGCAGTATTTT
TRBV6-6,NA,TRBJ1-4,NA,CASSQQSPLNEKLFF,TGTGCCAGCAGCCAACAGTCCCCGCTGAATGAAAAACTGTTTTTT
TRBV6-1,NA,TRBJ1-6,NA,CASSGGPLHF,TGTGCCAGCAGTGGGGGACCCCTCCACTTT
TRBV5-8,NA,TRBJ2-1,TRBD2,CASSPTSGGRYNEQFF,TGTGCCAGCAGCCCGACTAGCGGGGGCCGCTACAATGAGCAGTTCTTC
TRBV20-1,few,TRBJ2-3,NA,CSAHRPGLHTDTQYF,TGCAGTGCCCACCGTCCCGGGCTCCACACAGATACGCAGTATTTT
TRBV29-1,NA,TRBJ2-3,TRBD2,CSSWGGFRTDTQYF,TGCAGCTCCTGGGGAGGGTTCAGGACAGATACGCAGTATTTT
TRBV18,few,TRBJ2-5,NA,CASSQTRGNDRETQYF,TGTGCCAGCTCACAAACCCGAGGGAACGATAGAGAGACCCAGTACTTC
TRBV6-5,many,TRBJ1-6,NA,CASSVQGSGNSPLHF,TGTGCCAGCAGTGTCCAGGGTTCCGGTAATTCACCCCTCCACTTT
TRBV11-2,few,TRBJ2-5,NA,CASSSSISGALSNRQETQYF,TGTGCCAGCAGCTCCTCTATCTCAGGGGCGCTGTCCAATAGACAAGAGACCCAGTACTTC
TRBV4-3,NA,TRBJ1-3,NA,CASSQDSQGNTIYF,TGCGCCAGCAGCCAAGATAGCCAAGGAAACACCATATATTTT
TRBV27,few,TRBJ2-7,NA,CASHSIGDTSSYEQYF,TGTGCCAGCCATTCGATTGGGGACACGAGCTCCTACGAGCAGTACTTC
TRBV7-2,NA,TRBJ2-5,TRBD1,CASSPRGPGTQYF,TGTGCCAGCAGTCCCAGGGGGCCGGGGACCCAGTACTTC
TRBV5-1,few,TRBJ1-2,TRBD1,CASSSGQVGYGYTF,TGCGCCAGCAGCTCGGGACAGGTCGGCTATGGCTACACCTTC
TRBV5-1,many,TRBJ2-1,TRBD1,CASSFGTGRVGEQFF,TGCGCCAGCAGCTTTGGGACAGGGAGAGTGGGTGAGCAGTTCTTC
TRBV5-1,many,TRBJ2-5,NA,CASSDREQETQYF,TGCGCCAGCAGCGACCGGGAACAAGAGACCCAGTACTTC
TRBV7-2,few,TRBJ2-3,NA,CASSRLPVSTDTQYF,TGTGCCAGCAGCCGCCTACCGGTTAGCACAGATACGCAGTATTTT
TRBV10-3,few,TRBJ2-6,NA,CAILGKSGANVLTF,TGTGCCATCCTTGGGAAATCTGGGGCCAACGTCCTGACTTTC
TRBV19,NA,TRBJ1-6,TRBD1,CASGRQGGNSPLHF,TGTGCCAGTGGCAGACAGGGCGGTAATTCACCCCTCCACTTT
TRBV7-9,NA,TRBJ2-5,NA,CASRRGTAQETQYF,TGTGCCAGCAGGCGGGGGACAGCCCAAGAGACCCAGTACTTC
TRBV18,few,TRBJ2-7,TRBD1,CASSRLDRGNSYEQYF,TGTGCCAGCTCACGACTGGACAGGGGCAACTCCTACGAGCAGTACTTC
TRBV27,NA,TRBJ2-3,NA,CASSLSGGPTDTQYF,TGTGCCAGCAGTTTATCCGGTGGACCGACAGATACGCAGTATTTT
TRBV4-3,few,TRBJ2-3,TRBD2,CASSQDRSGGADTQYF,TGCGCCAGCAGCCAAGATCGAAGCGGGGGGGCAGATACGCAGTATTTT
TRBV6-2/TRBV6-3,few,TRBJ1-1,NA,CASSYSNLSPYTEAFF,TGTGCCAGCAGTTACTCGAACCTTAGCCCCTACACTGAAGCTTTCTTT
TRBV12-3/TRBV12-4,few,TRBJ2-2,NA,CASSFLQPGELFF,TGTGCCAGCAGTTTCCTGCAACCCGGGGAGCTGTTTTTT
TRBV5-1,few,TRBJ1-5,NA,CASSLGDLDQPQHF,TGCGCCAGCAGCTTGGGGGACTTAGATCAGCCCCAGCATTTT
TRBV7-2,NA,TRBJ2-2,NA,CASSPRGTSWSNTGELFF,TGTGCCAGCAGCCCGCGAGGTACTAGCTGGTCGAACACCGGGGAGCTGTTTTTT
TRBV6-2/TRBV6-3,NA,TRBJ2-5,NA,CATRRETQYF,TGTGCCACCCGAAGAGAGACCCAGTACTTC
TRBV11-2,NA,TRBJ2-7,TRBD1,CASSSVDTGVVEQYF,TGTGCCAGCAGCTCCGTGGATACAGGGGTGGTCGAGCAGTACTTC
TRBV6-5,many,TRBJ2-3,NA,CACGVATDTQYF,TGTGCCTGCGGGGTAGCCACAGATACGCAGTATTTT
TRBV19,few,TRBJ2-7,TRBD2,CASMETSGNSYEQYF,TGTGCCAGTATGGAGACTAGCGGGAACTCCTACGAGCAGTACTTC
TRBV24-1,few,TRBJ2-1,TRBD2,CATSGRTSGGTSSYNEQFF,TGTGCCACCAGTGGCCGGACTAGCGGGGGGACTAGCTCCTACAATGAGCAGTTCTTC
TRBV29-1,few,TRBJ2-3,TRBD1,CSYRQGSDTQYF,TGCAGCTATCGACAGGGGTCAGATACGCAGTATTTT
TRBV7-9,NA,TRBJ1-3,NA,CASSLAERGSGNTIYF,TGTGCCAGCAGCTTAGCCGAACGAGGCTCTGGAAACACCATATATTTT
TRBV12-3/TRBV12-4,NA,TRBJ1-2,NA,CASNPSGEGIYGYTF,TGTGCCAGCAACCCTTCCGGTGAAGGAATCTATGGCTACACCTTC
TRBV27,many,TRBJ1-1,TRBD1,CASSFHGTGGKTEAFF,TGTGCCAGCAGTTTCCACGGGACAGGGGGAAAAACTGAAGCTTTCTTT
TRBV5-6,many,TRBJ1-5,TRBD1,CASSSGTGWQPQHF,TGTGCCAGCAGCTCGGGGACAGGTTGGCAGCCCCAGCATTTT
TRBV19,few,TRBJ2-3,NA,CASSRGSVTDTQYF,TGTGCCAGTAGCCGGGGGTCGGTCACAGATACGCAGTATTTT
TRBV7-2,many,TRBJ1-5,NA,CASSLGSLHQPQHF,TGTGCCAGCAGCCTAGGGAGTTTACATCAGCCCCAGCATTTT
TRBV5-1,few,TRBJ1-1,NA,CASSLGTVVNTEAFF,TGCGCCAGCAGCTTGGGGACAGTAGTGAACACTGAAGCTTTCTTT
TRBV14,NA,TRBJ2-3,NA,CASSQAVRLGFTDTQYF,TGTGCCAGCAGCCAAGCCGTTCGTTTGGGGTTCACAGATACGCAGTATTTT
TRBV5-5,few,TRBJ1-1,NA,CASSLDERTGTEAFF,TGTGCCAGCAGCTTGGACGAGAGGACGGGCACTGAAGCTTTCTTT
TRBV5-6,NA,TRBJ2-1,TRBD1,CASSLIYRGVDEQFF,TGTGCCAGCAGCTTGATTTACAGGGGAGTCGATGAGCAGTTCTTC
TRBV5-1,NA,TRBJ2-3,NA,CASSLADGGTDTQYF,TGCGCCAGCAGCTTGGCCGACGGAGGCACAGATACGCAGTATTTT
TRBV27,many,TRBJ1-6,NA,CASSTGWNSPLHF,TGTGCCAGCAGCACAGGGTGGAATTCACCCCTCCACTTT